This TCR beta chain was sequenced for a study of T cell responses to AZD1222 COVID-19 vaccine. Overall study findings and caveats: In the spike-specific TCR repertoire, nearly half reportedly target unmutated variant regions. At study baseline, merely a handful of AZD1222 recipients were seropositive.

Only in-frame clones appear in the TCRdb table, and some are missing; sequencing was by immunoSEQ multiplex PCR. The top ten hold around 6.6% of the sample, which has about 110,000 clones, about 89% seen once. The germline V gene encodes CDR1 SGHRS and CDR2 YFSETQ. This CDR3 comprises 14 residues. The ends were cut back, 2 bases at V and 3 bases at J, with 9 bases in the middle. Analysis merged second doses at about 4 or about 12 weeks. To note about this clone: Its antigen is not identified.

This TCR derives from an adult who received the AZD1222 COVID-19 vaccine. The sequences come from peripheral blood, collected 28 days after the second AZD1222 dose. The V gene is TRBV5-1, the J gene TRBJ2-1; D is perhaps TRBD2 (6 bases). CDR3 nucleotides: TGCGCCAGCAGCTTAGGCGGGGTCTACAATGAGCAGTTCTTC. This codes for CASSLGGVYNEQFF.